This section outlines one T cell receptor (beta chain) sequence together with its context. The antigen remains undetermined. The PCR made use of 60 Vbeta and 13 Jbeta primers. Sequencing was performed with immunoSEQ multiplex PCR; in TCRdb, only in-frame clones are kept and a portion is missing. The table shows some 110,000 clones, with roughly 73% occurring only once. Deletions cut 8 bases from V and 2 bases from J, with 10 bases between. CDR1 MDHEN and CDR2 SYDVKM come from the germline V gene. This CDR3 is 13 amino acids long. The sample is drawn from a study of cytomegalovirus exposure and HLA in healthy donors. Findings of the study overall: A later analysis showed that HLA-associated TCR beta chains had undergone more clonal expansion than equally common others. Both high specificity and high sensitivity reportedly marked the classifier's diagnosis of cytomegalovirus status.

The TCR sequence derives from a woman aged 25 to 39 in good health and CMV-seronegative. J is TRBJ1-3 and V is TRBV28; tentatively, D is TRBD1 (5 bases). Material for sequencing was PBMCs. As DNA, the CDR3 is TGTGCCAGCTGGATAGGGGCTGGAAACACCATATATTTT. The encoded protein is CASWIGAGNTIYF. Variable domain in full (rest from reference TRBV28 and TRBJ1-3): DVKVTQSSRYLVKRTGEKVFLECVQDMDHENMFWYRQDPGLGLRLIYFSYDVKMKEKGDIPEGYSVSREKKERFSLILESASTNQTSMYLCASWIGAGNTIYFGEGSWLTVV.